Described below is a single T cell receptor beta chain sequence and its context. The antigen is unknown. The V gene's germline CDR1 is KGHSH and CDR2 LQKENI. The CDR3 is made up of 14 amino acids. V was cut by 6 bases and J by 4 bases, with 13 bases left in between. PCR amplification relied on 60 Vbeta primers (plus 13 Jbeta primers). Only in-frame clones appear in the TCRdb table, and some are missing; sequencing was by immunoSEQ multiplex PCR. The table has roughly 180,000 clones, roughly 80% seen once; the top ten hold 0.77%. This sample is part of a study of cytomegalovirus exposure and HLA in healthy donors. Study findings and constraints: Within an earlier analysis, most TCR beta V segments proved productive either about 87% or about 30% of the time. Under in vitro conditions, three CMV-associated chains were confirmed as specific for CMV antigens.

V and J are TRBV18 and TRBJ2-4; D is possibly TRBD1 (5 bases). The sample was PBMCs. This TCR was recovered from a woman aged 18-29 years in good health and CMV-seronegative. The CDR3, as DNA: TGTGCCAGCTCCCCGACAGATAAAAAAAACATTCAGTACTTC. Translated, it gives CASSPTDKKNIQYF.